This TCR beta chain was captured in a study of T cell responses to AZD1222 COVID-19 vaccine. General observations from the study: Mostly white British, mostly female donors; authors suggested clonal diversity may be underestimated. With dominance at 160-218 and 743-854, vaccine-associated CD4 TCRs spanned spike. Two AZD1222 administrations were followed by greater Spike-specific TCR breadth and depth.

TCRdb keeps only in-frame clones here, not all; method: immunoSEQ multiplex PCR. Of 58,000 or so clones detected, about 86% appear once; the ten largest clones hold about 7.1%. The CDR3 is made up of 14 amino acids. Trimming removed 5 bases at V and 4 bases at J, with 15 bases between. From germline, CDR1 is SNHLY and CDR2 FYNNEI. As for this clone: Its antigen is unknown.

Researchers grouped second doses given at about 4 or about 12 weeks into one pool. The sequenced sample was peripheral blood, obtained 28 days after the second AZD1222 dose. The sequence derives from an adult who received the AZD1222 COVID-19 vaccine. This chain uses TRBV2 with TRBJ2-7, with a weak D call TRBD1 (8 bases). DNA for the CDR3: TGTGCCAGCAGTCCACAGGGGGGGCTTTACGAGCAGTACTTC. Residues: CASSPQGGLYEQYF.